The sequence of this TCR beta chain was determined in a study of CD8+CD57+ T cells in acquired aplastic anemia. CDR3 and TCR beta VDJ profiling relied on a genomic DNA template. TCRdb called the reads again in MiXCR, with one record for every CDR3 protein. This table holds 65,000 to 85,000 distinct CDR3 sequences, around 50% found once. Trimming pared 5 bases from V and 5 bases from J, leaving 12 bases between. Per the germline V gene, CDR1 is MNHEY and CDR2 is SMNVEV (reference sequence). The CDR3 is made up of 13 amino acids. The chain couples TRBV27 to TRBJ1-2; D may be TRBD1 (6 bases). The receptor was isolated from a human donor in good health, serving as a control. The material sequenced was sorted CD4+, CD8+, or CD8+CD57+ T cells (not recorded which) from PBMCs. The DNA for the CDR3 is TGTGCCAGCAGTGGGGGCGGACAGTATGGCTACACCTTC. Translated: CASSGGGQYGYTF.